This entry describes one T cell receptor beta chain. The antigen is not known. The germline CDR1 and CDR2 sequences are MGHRA and YSYEKL. The CDR3 has 15 residues. V was clipped by 0 bases and J by 6 bases, with 9 bases between them. The sample comes from a study of molecular identifiers for immune sequencing clone quantification. Study results and caveats: Among approximately 1 million naive cells, as was reported, spiked Jurkat TCR RNA from one cell was detectable.

Preparation of the bulk TCR libraries relied on previously described methods and listed TCR primers. TCRdb used MiXCR to reprocess the PCR reads, holding one entry per CDR3 protein. The sample has under 600,000 distinct CDR3 sequences; about 25% are singletons. A CD8+CD4-CCR7+CD45RA+ gate was used to sort naive CD8 T cells. Material: naive CD8+ T cells from blood, with Jurkat cell RNA spiked in. Subset given: FACS-sorted CD8+CD4-CCR7+CD45RA+ naive T cells. The source is a human donor in good health. Some libraries in this study had Jurkat cell RNA spiked in. The rearrangement uses TRBV4-1 and TRBJ1-6, with D unclear. CDR3 in amino acids: CASSQEETSNSPLHF. The CDR3 coding sequence is TGCGCCAGCAGCCAAGAGGAGACATCTAATTCACCCCTCCACTTT.